This T cell receptor (beta chain) was observed in a study of T cells after yellow fever vaccination. One entry per CDR3 protein, called by TCRdb with MiXCR from the 5' RACE reads. The repertoire includes a few hundred thousand distinct CDR3 sequences, about an eighth of them detected once, and 2.5% to 4% sits in the top ten. This clonotype occurred many times. The antigen is not known. Broader study findings: A limited proportion of clonotypes was detected within both the CD4 and CD8 compartments. Post-booster repertoires again held most primary-vaccination clones (roughly 96% CD4, 88% CD8).

This receptor was identified in a man younger than 35 who received the YFV17D yellow fever vaccine. Sequencing was performed on CD4+ T cells sorted from PBMCs, taken 15 days after the yellow fever booster vaccination.

CDR3 region: CASSLRPARGPWELPGELFF. CDR3 nucleotide sequence: TGTGCCAGCAGCTTAAGACCAGCCAGGGGGCCTTGGGAGTTACCTGGGGAGCTGTTTTTT. The chain is built from TRBV7-2 and TRBJ2-2; 8 bases fit TRBD1. From germline, CDR1 is SGHTA and CDR2 FQGNSA. With 2 bases clipped from V and 8 bases from J, the junction kept 22 bases outside the gene matches. CDR3 length: 20 amino acids.